This TCR beta chain was retrieved from a study of tumor-infiltrating lymphocytes in primary liver carcinoma. At the level of the study: Each of the samples returned roughly 3.5 to 7.13 million productive TCRbeta reads (a yield similar across tissue types). General study results and limits: There were only about 8-25% of top clones found in all five tumor regions.

Co-extraction of RNA and DNA was performed on 20-30 mg of unsorted bulk tissue. cDNA specific to TCR beta was made from 500 ng of total RNA, with a constant-region primer employed for priming. Employing slightly modified ARM-PCR, three nested multiplex PCR rounds were run, and these gave rise to the TCR beta libraries. The two initial PCR rounds, roughly 11 cycles each, used TRBV1-TRBV30 forward and C-beta reverse primers. TCRdb itself ran the multiplex PCR reads through MiXCR, one entry per CDR3 protein. The sample lists tens of thousands of distinct CDR3 sequences, about two thirds seen once, with around 30% in the top ten. A remark on this clonotype: Its antigen remains unidentified.

V lost 7 bases and J lost 13; bases outside the gene matches: 21. Germline V gene lookup returns CDR1 MNHNS and CDR2 SASEGT. This CDR3 has 15 amino acids. The chain carries TRBV6-1 and TRBJ1-2; TRBD1 matches 7 bases. This TCR derives from a man aged 35-49 years with primary liver carcinoma and hepatitis B virus infection. The sequencing sample was made of liver tumor tissue from sampling region 5. The subset denotes: tumor region T5, tumor centre. The DNA for the CDR3 is TGTGCCAGCATTAAGGCCCTTCAGGGGGACTATGACTGCACCTTC. It is translated as CASIKALQGDYDCTF.